This is a list of T cell receptor beta chains from one sample in a study of blood T cell repertoires in COVID-19. Method: immunoSEQ multiplex PCR; TCRdb's copy keeps in-frame clones and lacks some. Among fewer than 350,000 clones listed, 88% were seen once. Sequenced: PBMCs or T cells enriched from blood (not recorded which). These receptor sequences come from a woman aged 60-75 years in a cohort exposed to, infected with or recovered from COVID-19 (not recorded which). CDR3s include the opening cysteine and the closing phenylalanine or tryptophan. The order of the fields is CDR3 DNA, CDR3 protein, J gene, D gene, clone size, V gene. The D gene is left open where the match is weak. The size field is filled for only some rows; it gives once, few, many or a size class.

TGTGCCAGCAGTTTAGGGGGGGGGAACACTGAAGCTTTCTTT	CASSLGGGNTEAFF	TRBJ1-1	-	-	TRBV28
TGTGCCAGCAGTTCACGGGACTCAGGGACTGAAGCTTTCTTT	CASSSRDSGTEAFF	TRBJ1-1	-	-	TRBV27
TGTGCCAGCAGCTTAGAGGGTAACACCGGGGAGCTGTTTTTT	CASSLEGNTGELFF	TRBJ2-2	-	-	TRBV7-3
TGTGCCAGCAGTCCTCTAGCGGGCCTCTCCTACAATGAGCAGTTCTTC	CASSPLAGLSYNEQFF	TRBJ2-1	TRBD2	-	TRBV7-8
TGTGCCATCAGTGAGACTAGCGGAGAGGAATACAATGAGCAGTTCTTC	CAISETSGEEYNEQFF	TRBJ2-1	TRBD2	-	TRBV10-3
TGTGCCACCGGACATTTGAACACTGAAGCTTTCTTT	CATGHLNTEAFF	TRBJ1-1	-	-	TRBV6-5
TGTGCCAGCCGGTCCCTAAGCGGGAGAGTACGGGCCGAGCAGTACTTC	CASRSLSGRVRAEQYF	TRBJ2-7	TRBD2	once	TRBV27
TGTGCCAGCAGTTTACAAACGCCGGGAGTCACAGATACGCAGTATTTT	CASSLQTPGVTDTQYF	TRBJ2-3	-	-	TRBV27
TGTGCCAGCAGTGAAGGACAGGGGGCCCAAGAGCAGTACTTC	CASSEGQGAQEQYF	TRBJ2-7	TRBD1	-	TRBV2
TGTGCCAGCAGTTACTATGACTTGAACACCGGGGAGCTGTTTTTT	CASSYYDLNTGELFF	TRBJ2-2	-	-	TRBV6-5
TGTGCCAGTAGTATGCCAGGGGGCGGAACGAACACTGAAGCTTTCTTT	CASSMPGGGTNTEAFF	TRBJ1-1	TRBD1	-	TRBV19
TGTGCCTGGAGTATGTCGTATAGCAATCAGCCCCAGCATTTT	CAWSMSYSNQPQHF	TRBJ1-5	-	-	TRBV30
TGTGCCAGCAGTTTAGGGGCGAATGTCTATCAGCCCCAGCATTTT	CASSLGANVYQPQHF	TRBJ1-5	-	-	TRBV28
TGTGCCAGCAGCCCAGGGACTAGCGGGATCCCCTACAATGAGCAGTTCTTC	CASSPGTSGIPYNEQFF	TRBJ2-1	TRBD2	-	TRBV7-2
TGTGCCAGCAGCCAAGTGGGTAGCGGGACCCCTAACGAGCAGTTCTTC	CASSQVGSGTPNEQFF	TRBJ2-1	TRBD2	-	TRBV4-2
TGTGCCAGCAGCTTACTAGCGGGGCATTCCTACAATGAGCAGTTCTTC	CASSLLAGHSYNEQFF	TRBJ2-1	TRBD2	-	TRBV7-2
TGTGCCACCAGCAGAGATATAAGAGGGGGTTCTGAAGCTTTCTTT	CATSRDIRGGSEAFF	TRBJ1-1	-	-	TRBV15
TGTGCCAGCAGCAATGGGACTAGCGACACAGATACGCAGTATTTT	CASSNGTSDTDTQYF	TRBJ2-3	-	-	TRBV21-1
TGCAGCGGCGCTCAGCGCCTCTCCTACAATGAGCAGTTCTTC	CSGAQRLSYNEQFF	TRBJ2-1	-	-	TRBV29-1
TGTGCCAGTAGTCCGGCGGGGGTAACGGGCGAGCAGTACTTC	CASSPAGVTGEQYF	TRBJ2-7	TRBD2	-	TRBV19
TGTGCCAGTACAGGTCGGAACACTGAAGCTTTCTTT	CASTGRNTEAFF	TRBJ1-1	-	-	TRBV19
TGTGCCACCAGCACAACGCGTAGCGGGAGGGAGACCCAGTACTTC	CATSTTRSGRETQYF	TRBJ2-5	TRBD2	-	TRBV15
TGTGCCAGCTCACCGGCGGGAGTGTCCTACAATGAGCAGTTCTTC	CASSPAGVSYNEQFF	TRBJ2-1	TRBD2	-	TRBV18
TGTGCCAGCAGTTCCAATCAGGCTAACTATGGCTACACCTTC	CASSSNQANYGYTF	TRBJ1-2	-	-	TRBV21-1
TGCGCCAGCAGCCAAGTTTGGTTGGAGGCAGGAGGATCACCCCTCCACTTT	CASSQVWLEAGGSPLHF	TRBJ1-6	-	-	TRBV4-1
TGCGCCAGCAGTGAGCCTCGGACTATTGTCGGGGAGCTGTTTTTT	CASSEPRTIVGELFF	TRBJ2-2	-	-	TRBV10-2
TGTGCCAGCTCACCACGACGGGAGAGAACCTCCTACGAGCAGTACTTC	CASSPRRERTSYEQYF	TRBJ2-7	-	few	TRBV18
TGTGCCAGCAGACCCGGGACTCCTTGGAACACTGAAGCTTTCTTT	CASRPGTPWNTEAFF	TRBJ1-1	-	few	TRBV28
TGTGCCAGCAGCGGGCGGGACGCTATATCGGAAAAACTGTTTTTT	CASSGRDAISEKLFF	TRBJ1-4	-	-	TRBV7-9
TGTGCCAGTAGTATAAGGGCGGGAGACGCAGATACGCAGTATTTT	CASSIRAGDADTQYF	TRBJ2-3	TRBD2	once	TRBV19
TGTGCCACCAGCAGAGGCAGCGGGAGAGGAGAGACCCAGTACTTC	CATSRGSGRGETQYF	TRBJ2-5	TRBD2	-	TRBV15
TGTGCCAGCAGTTATGACGGGAACCCTCCACACAATGAGCGGTTCTTC	CASSYDGNPPHNERFF	TRBJ2-1	-	-	TRBV6-5
TGTGCCAGCACCAGAACAGATTACGAGCAGTACTTC	CASTRTDYEQYF	TRBJ2-7	-	-	TRBV6-5
TGTGCCAGCAGGGATATGACTAGCGTGGGTTGGCAAAACATTCAGTACTTC	CASRDMTSVGWQNIQYF	TRBJ2-4	TRBD2	-	TRBV2
TGTGCCAGCTTGCGCTCTGGGGCCAACGTCCTGACTTTC	CASLRSGANVLTF	TRBJ2-6	-	-	TRBV12-3/TRBV12-4